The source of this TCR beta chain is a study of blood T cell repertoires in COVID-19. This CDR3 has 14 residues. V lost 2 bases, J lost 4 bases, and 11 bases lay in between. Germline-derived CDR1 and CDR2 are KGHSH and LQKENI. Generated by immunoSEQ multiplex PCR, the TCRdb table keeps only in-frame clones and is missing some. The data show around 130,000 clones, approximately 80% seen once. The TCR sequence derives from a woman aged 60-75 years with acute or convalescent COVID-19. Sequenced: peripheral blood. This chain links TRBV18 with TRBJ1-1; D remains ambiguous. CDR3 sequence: CASSPINGLTEAFF. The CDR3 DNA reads TGTGCCAGCTCACCAATTAACGGACTCACTGAAGCTTTCTTT.